The subject of this entry is one TCR beta chain. The source of the sample is a study of shared clonotypes between healthy human individuals. The CDR3 runs to 16 residues. The data were produced by immunoSEQ multiplex PCR, yet TCRdb's version contains in-frame clones alone and is incomplete. Of 2 million to 2.5 million clones detected, 90% to 97% appear once; the ten largest clones hold 0.1% to 0.15%. The sequenced material came from naive CD4+ T cells sorted from blood. Described subset: CD45RA+ positively selected. The gene calls are TRBV21-1 and TRBJ2-1; TRBD2 reflects the table's D call only, with no check against the DNA. TRBV21-1 is deemed a pseudogene. This TCR was recovered from a man younger than 35 in good health. The CDR3 DNA reads as TGTGCCAGCAGCAAAGTCACTCACACGGGGTACAATGAGCAGTTCTTC. The encoded protein is CASSKVTHTGYNEQFF.